This is a list of T cell receptor beta chains from one sample in a study of T cell responses to AZD1222 COVID-19 vaccine. Assay: immunoSEQ multiplex PCR; the TCRdb copy retains only in-frame clones and omits some. The sample includes about 160,000 clones, around 89% of them seen just once. The starting material was peripheral blood, obtained on day 0 of AZD1222 vaccination. These receptors were collected from an adult in good health. Both conserved end residues are part of each CDR3. The D gene is left open where the match is weak. Part of the rows lack a size; the others show once, few, many or a class for expanded clones.

TRBD1	TRBJ1-4	-	TRBV28	TGTGCCAGCCTACGACAGGGTAATGAAAAACTGTTTTTT	CASLRQGNEKLFF
-	TRBJ2-3	-	TRBV7-6	TGTGCCAGCAGCGTGACAGAGATCCGTGGCACAGATACGCAGTATTTT	CASSVTEIRGTDTQYF
TRBD1	TRBJ2-1	-	TRBV5-5	TGTGCCAGCAGCTTGGATGGGGACAGGGGGCTCCCCCGTGAGCAGTTCTTC	CASSLDGDRGLPREQFF
TRBD1	TRBJ1-4	-	TRBV29-1	TGCAGCGTTGAAGATAGTCAGGGGGCGCGGGAAAAACTGTTTTTT	CSVEDSQGAREKLFF
TRBD1	TRBJ2-5	-	TRBV18	TGTGCCAGCTCAGCGAACAGGGGGGAGGAGACCCAGTACTTC	CASSANRGEETQYF
-	TRBJ2-7	-	TRBV28	TGTGCCAGCAGCCCACACGCCTACGAGCAGTACTTC	CASSPHAYEQYF
-	TRBJ2-4	-	TRBV11-3	TGTGCCAGCAGCTTGAGCCTAGCCAAAAACATTCAGTACTTC	CASSLSLAKNIQYF
-	TRBJ1-2	-	TRBV19	TGTGCCAGTACTCATACAGGGCGGATCTATGGCTACACCTTC	CASTHTGRIYGYTF
-	TRBJ1-3	-	TRBV12-2	TGTGCAAGTCGCCCCATTAAGGGACAGACTGGAAACACCATATATTTT	CASRPIKGQTGNTIYF
-	TRBJ2-5	-	TRBV5-1	TGCGCCAGCGCCACACAGGGAGGGGAGACCCAGTACTTC	CASATQGGETQYF
TRBD1	TRBJ1-2	-	TRBV11-2	TGTGCCAGCAGCTTCACCGGGACAGGGAAAGGCTATGGCTACACCTTC	CASSFTGTGKGYGYTF
TRBD1	TRBJ2-3	-	TRBV30	TGTGCCTGGAGTAAAGAGGACAGGAGCACAGATACGCAGTATTTT	CAWSKEDRSTDTQYF
TRBD1	TRBJ1-2	-	TRBV10-3	TGTGCCACCCAATTTGGACAGGGATATGGCTACACCTTC	CATQFGQGYGYTF
-	TRBJ1-1	-	TRBV28	TGTGCCAGCAAAACAATCCCAGGGAACACTGAAGCTTTCTTT	CASKTIPGNTEAFF
-	TRBJ1-5	-	TRBV18	TGTGCCAGCTCACCCCGCGACGATCAGCCCCAGCATTTT	CASSPRDDQPQHF
-	TRBJ2-7	-	TRBV18	TGTGCCAGCTCACCACTAGATTACTCCTACGAGCAGTACTTC	CASSPLDYSYEQYF
-	TRBJ2-1	-	TRBV5-1	TGCGCCAGCAAGGGCGGAGACTCCTACAATGAGCAGTTCTTC	CASKGGDSYNEQFF
TRBD2	TRBJ2-1	-	TRBV11-3	TGTGCCAGCAGCACGGGGACTAGTTCTTACAATGAGCAGTTCTTC	CASSTGTSSYNEQFF
-	TRBJ1-2	-	TRBV2	TGTGCCAGCAATCGGGCCACCTATGGCTACACCTTC	CASNRATYGYTF
TRBD2	TRBJ2-1	-	TRBV5-1	TGCGCCAGCAGCGTAGCGGGAGTATACTACAATGAGCAGTTCTTC	CASSVAGVYYNEQFF
TRBD2	TRBJ2-7	-	TRBV2	TGTGCCAGCAGTGGGACTAGCGGGCAACCTACAGGCGAGCAGTACTTC	CASSGTSGQPTGEQYF
TRBD1	TRBJ1-2	-	TRBV27	TGTGCCAGCAGGCGGACAGGGCTTGATGGCTACACCTTC	CASRRTGLDGYTF
-	TRBJ1-1	-	TRBV5-6	TGTGCCAGCAGCTTGTTCATAGCCTTGAACACTGAAGCTTTCTTT	CASSLFIALNTEAFF
TRBD1	TRBJ2-1	-	TRBV6-5	TGTGCCAGCAGAATGCAGGGGGCTTCGAATGAGCAGTTCTTC	CASRMQGASNEQFF
-	TRBJ2-4	-	TRBV28	TGTGCCAGCAGTTTTGTAGGGAGAGGAAAAAACATTCAGTACTTC	CASSFVGRGKNIQYF
-	TRBJ1-2	-	TRBV18	TGTGCCAGCTCACCAATGGGGGACAACCGATATGGCTACACCTTC	CASSPMGDNRYGYTF
-	TRBJ2-2	-	TRBV14	TGTGCCAGCAGCCAAGATCCACCAGGACCCTTCACCGGGGAGCTGTTTTTT	CASSQDPPGPFTGELFF
-	TRBJ1-6	-	TRBV30	TGTGCCTGGAGTGTTGGGGGGCCTGCCCTTCATTCACCCCTCCACTTT	CAWSVGGPALHSPLHF
-	TRBJ2-5	-	TRBV4-3	TGCGCCAGCAGCCCAGGGGGGCAAGAGACCCAGTACTTC	CASSPGGQETQYF
-	TRBJ1-2	-	TRBV4-1	TGCGCCAGCAGCCAAGCCATAAGCTCTAACTATGGCTACACCTTC	CASSQAISSNYGYTF
-	TRBJ1-5	-	TRBV28	TGTGCCACGAGAGATTTACGTGGCCAGCCCCAGCATTTT	CATRDLRGQPQHF
-	TRBJ2-7	-	TRBV9	TGTGCCAGCGCTTCAGGGTCCTACGAGCAGTACTTC	CASASGSYEQYF
-	TRBJ2-1	-	TRBV4-3	TGCGCCAGCAGCCAAGTTATCCCCGGGGACCAGTTCTTC	CASSQVIPGDQFF
TRBD2	TRBJ2-7	-	TRBV7-9	TGTGCCAGCAGCCGGGGACTAGCGGGATCCTACGAGCAGTACTTC	CASSRGLAGSYEQYF
TRBD1	TRBJ1-5	-	TRBV10-3	TGTGCCATCAGTGCCCGGGACAGGGTTGGCAATCAGCCCCAGCATTTT	CAISARDRVGNQPQHF
-	TRBJ1-1	-	TRBV6-5	TGTGCCAGCAGGCCCGACAGGTCTTGGAACACTGAAGCTTTCTTT	CASRPDRSWNTEAFF
-	TRBJ1-6	-	TRBV18	TGTGCCAGCTCACCCGGGACCGCCAATAATTCACCCCTCCACTTT	CASSPGTANNSPLHF
TRBD1	TRBJ2-7	once	TRBV2	TGTGCCAGCAGACACACAGGGGGCTCGATCTACGAGCAGTACTTC	CASRHTGGSIYEQYF
TRBD1	TRBJ1-5	-	TRBV6-2/TRBV6-3	TGTGCCAGCAGTTGGGACAGCCCTGGGAATCAGCCCCAGCATTTT	CASSWDSPGNQPQHF
TRBD2	TRBJ2-3	-	TRBV5-1	TGCGCCAGCAGCTTGGTGGCGGGAGGGACAGATACGCAGTATTTT	CASSLVAGGTDTQYF
TRBD1	TRBJ2-3	-	TRBV9	TGTGCCAGCAGCGAATATACAGGGGTGAGGACAGATACGCAGTATTTT	CASSEYTGVRTDTQYF
-	TRBJ2-7	-	TRBV20-1	TGCAGTGCTAGTTTGGGTCTAGGAGTGAAGCAGTACTTC	CSASLGLGVKQYF
-	TRBJ2-1	-	TRBV5-4	TGTGCCAGCAGCCCAGCCGGGACTCTATCCTACAATGAGCAGTTCTTC	CASSPAGTLSYNEQFF
-	TRBJ1-2	-	TRBV28	TGTGCCAGCAGTACCCCGGGCGGGCCGCATGGCTACACCTTC	CASSTPGGPHGYTF
-	TRBJ1-1	-	TRBV9	TGTGCCAGCAGCCCCCAGGGACCCCCGAACACTGAAGCTTTCTTT	CASSPQGPPNTEAFF
-	TRBJ2-2	-	TRBV13	TGTGCCAGCTCGGGAGAGGACACCGGGGAGCTGTTTTTT	CASSGEDTGELFF
-	TRBJ1-2	-	TRBV21-1	TGTGCCAGCAGCGACCGGGACAGGGGGGCCTATGGCTACACCTTC	CASSDRDRGAYGYTF
-	TRBJ2-2	-	TRBV3-1/TRBV3-2	TGTGCCAGCAGCCAAGATACGTGGGGTTGGGCCGGGGAGCTGTTTTTT	CASSQDTWGWAGELFF
-	TRBJ1-1	-	TRBV9	TGTGCCAGCAGCTTTAACGTAAGGTCCCGGAACACTGAAGCTTTCTTT	CASSFNVRSRNTEAFF
-	TRBJ1-2	-	TRBV19	TGTGCCAGCCATGGAAGGGTTAACTATGGCTACACCTTC	CASHGRVNYGYTF
-	TRBJ1-1	-	TRBV6-5	TGTGCCAGCAGATTTTACATGAACACTGAAGCTTTCTTT	CASRFYMNTEAFF